What follows describes a single TCR beta chain. Its antigen is not identified. This sample was taken from a study of shared clonotypes between healthy human individuals. Study-level results: With a few donors compared, roughly 5% of naive CD4 clonotypes were shared.

Each donor was a Caucasian adult residing in Nashville, Tennessee. Germline V gives CDR1 LGHNA, CDR2 YNFKEQ. The trim removed 1 base at V and 3 bases at J, leaving 2 bases unmatched. This CDR3 comprises 15 residues. Original analysis: ImmunoSEQ junction-only sequences lacked quality scores, so their filtering differed. Produced via immunoSEQ multiplex PCR; TCRdb's table is partial and in-frame only. V and J calls and clone size are those listed in that table; D and trimming were worked out from the DNA. The sample holds 950,000 to 1,300,000 clones; approximately 72% are singletons and the top ten take about 1.4%.

What was sequenced was memory CD4+ T cells sorted from blood. This sample's subset: CD45RA-negative fraction. The sequence derives from a man aged 18 to 30 in good health. V usage is TRBV4-2 and J usage is TRBJ1-5; 8 nucleotides match TRBD1. In DNA form, the CDR3 reads TGTGCCAGCAGCCAAGGGACAGGGAACAATCAGCCCCAGCATTTT. Translating gives CASSQGTGNNQPQHF.